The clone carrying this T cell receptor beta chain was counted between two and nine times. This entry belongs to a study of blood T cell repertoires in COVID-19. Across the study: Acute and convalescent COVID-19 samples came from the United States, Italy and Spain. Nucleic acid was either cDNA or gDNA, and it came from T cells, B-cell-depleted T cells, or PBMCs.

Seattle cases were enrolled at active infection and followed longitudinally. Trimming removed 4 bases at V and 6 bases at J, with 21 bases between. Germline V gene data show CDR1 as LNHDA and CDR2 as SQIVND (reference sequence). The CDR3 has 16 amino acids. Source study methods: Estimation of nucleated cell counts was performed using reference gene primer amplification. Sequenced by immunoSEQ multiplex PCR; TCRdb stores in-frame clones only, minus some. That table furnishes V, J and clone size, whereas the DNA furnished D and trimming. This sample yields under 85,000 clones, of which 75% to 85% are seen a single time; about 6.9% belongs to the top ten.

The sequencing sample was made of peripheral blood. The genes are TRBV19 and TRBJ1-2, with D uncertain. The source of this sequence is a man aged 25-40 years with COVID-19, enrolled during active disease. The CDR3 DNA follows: TGTGCCAGTAGTACCCACGACCTGAGTTATCGGGATGGCTACACCTTC. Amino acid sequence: CASSTHDLSYRDGYTF.